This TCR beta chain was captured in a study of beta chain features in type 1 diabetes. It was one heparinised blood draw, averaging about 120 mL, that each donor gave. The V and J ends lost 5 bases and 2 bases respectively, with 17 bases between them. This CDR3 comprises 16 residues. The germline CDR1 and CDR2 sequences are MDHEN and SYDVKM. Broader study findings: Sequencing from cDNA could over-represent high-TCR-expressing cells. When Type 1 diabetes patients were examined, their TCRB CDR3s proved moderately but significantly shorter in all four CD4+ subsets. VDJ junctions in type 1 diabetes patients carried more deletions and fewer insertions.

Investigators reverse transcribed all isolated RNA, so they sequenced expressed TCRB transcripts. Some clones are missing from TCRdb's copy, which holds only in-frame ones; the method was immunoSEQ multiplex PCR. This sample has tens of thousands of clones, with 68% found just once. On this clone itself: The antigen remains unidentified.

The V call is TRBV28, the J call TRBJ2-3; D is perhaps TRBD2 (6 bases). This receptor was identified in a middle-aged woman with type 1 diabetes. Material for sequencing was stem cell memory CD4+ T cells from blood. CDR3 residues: CASSPHQSGHTDTQYF. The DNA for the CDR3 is TGTGCCAGCAGTCCACATCAGAGCGGGCACACAGATACGCAGTATTTT.